Presented here are 10 T cell receptor beta chains from one specimen sequenced in a study of T cells in Graves' hyperthyroidism and ophthalmopathy. Template material for amplifying TCR beta CDR3 regions consisted of RNA transcripts. The primer set for the first-round RT-PCR of the TCR CDR3 was HTBI. Via MiXCR, TCRdb re-called the multiplex PCR reads, giving one row per CDR3 protein. The table shows a few hundred thousand distinct CDR3 sequences, with less than 25% occurring only once. Sequencing used blood. Receptors originate from a man aged 18 to 29 with Graves' hyperthyroidism.

Remarks on this clonotype: One base away lies a much larger clone, so this may be a sequencing read error. The chain links TRBV5-1 to TRBJ2-2, with 9 nucleotides matching TRBD1. This CDR3 has 15 residues. The germline CDR1 and CDR2 sequences are SGHRS and YFSETQ. DNA for the CDR3: TGCGACAGCAGCTCCGGGACAGGGTGGACCGGGGAGCTGTTTTTT. This translates into CDSSSGTGWTGELFF.

V usage is TRBV2 and J usage is TRBJ2-5; D tentatively fits TRBD1 or TRBD2 (5 bases each). CDR1 SNHLY and CDR2 FYNNEI come from the germline V gene. The CDR3 loop spans 15 amino acids. Trimming left V 6 bases short and J 4 bases short, with 18 bases between. The CDR3 is CASRTTRGWSETQYF. In DNA, the CDR3 is TGTGCCAGCAGGACCACTAGGGGCTGGTCAGAGACCCAGTACTTC.

This clonotype has at least ten counts. The genes are TRBV12-3 or TRBV12-4 and TRBJ2-2; unclear D gene. This CDR3 has 14 residues. The V end lost 8 bases, the J end lost 4 bases, and 14 bases lay between the germline ends. Here the CDR3 reads CASLWAPRTGELFF. Here the CDR3 DNA reads TGTGCCAGCCTGTGGGCCCCACGCACCGGGGAGCTGTTTTTT.

There are a few counts of this clonotype. Here the CDR3 reads CASSPPGSEETQYF. DNA of the CDR3: TGTGCCAGCTCACCACCGGGCAGTGAAGAGACCCAGTACTTC. The V call is TRBV18, the J call TRBJ2-5; D is unresolved. Trimming pared 0 bases from V and 3 bases from J, leaving 8 bases between. This CDR3 region has 14 residues. Germline V gene sequence: CDR1 KGHSH, CDR2 LQKENI.

This chain links TRBV6-1 with TRBJ1-2; possibly TRBD1 for D (5 bases). V lost 7 bases and J lost 4, with 13 bases in between. Germline values: CDR1 MNHNS, CDR2 SASEGT. This CDR3 region has 13 residues. This CDR3 is CASKRDRSYGYTF. DNA of the CDR3: TGTGCCAGCAAACGAGACAGAAGCTATGGCTACACCTTC.

J is TRBJ2-2 and V is TRBV6-1; 15 bases agree with TRBD2. The CDR3 spans 16 residues. V lost 7 bases to trimming and J lost 4 bases; unmatched junction nucleotides: 4. The germline V gene has CDR1 MNHNS and CDR2 SASEGT. The CDR3 coding sequence is TGTGCCAGCAAGGGGACTAGCGGGGGGACCACCGGGGAGCTGTTTTTT. Amino acids: CASKGTSGGTTGELFF.

In this sample, this clonotype turned up many times. V and J are TRBV28 and TRBJ2-5; D is ambiguous. CDR1 and CDR2 (germline): MDHEN, SYDVKM. V was pared by 3 bases and J by 5 bases, with 10 bases between. The CDR3 totals 13 residues. CDR3 DNA sequence: TGTGCCAGCAGTTTGGAATTTGGGGAGACCCAGTACTTC. Its protein is CASSLEFGETQYF.

Ten or more counts support this clonotype. The chain recombines TRBV7-9 with TRBJ2-7, with 9 positions matching TRBD1. This CDR3 has 14 amino acids. V shed 5 bases, J shed 2 bases, and the junction held 4 bases outside the gene matches. Germline V gives CDR1 SEHNR, CDR2 FQNEAQ (reference sequence). For the CDR3, the DNA is TGTGCCAGCAGCACCGACAGGGGGGCCTACGAGCAGTACTTC. Its protein product is CASSTDRGAYEQYF.

About this clonotype: Since a much larger clone is just one base distant, this may be a read error. This chain links TRBV20-1 with TRBJ1-1; D might be TRBD1 (5 bases). This CDR3 region has 14 residues. CDR1 is DFQATT, CDR2 SNEGSKA, per germline (reference sequence). The CDR3 sequence is CGARGLTVNTEAFF. CDR3 bases: TGCGGTGCTAGAGGTCTGACAGTGAACACTGAAGCTTTCTTT.

In its sample, this clonotype was seen many times. The chain uses TRBV28 and TRBJ2-5; D possibly corresponds to TRBD2 (5 bases). CDR1 is MDHEN, CDR2 SYDVKM, per germline. The CDR3 runs to 17 residues. V lost 5 bases, J lost 5 bases, and 24 bases lay in between. CDR3 coding DNA: TGTGCCAGCAGTCCATTCTCCCTCCCTCTAGGAGGCGAGACCCAGTACTTC. It is translated as CASSPFSLPLGGETQYF.